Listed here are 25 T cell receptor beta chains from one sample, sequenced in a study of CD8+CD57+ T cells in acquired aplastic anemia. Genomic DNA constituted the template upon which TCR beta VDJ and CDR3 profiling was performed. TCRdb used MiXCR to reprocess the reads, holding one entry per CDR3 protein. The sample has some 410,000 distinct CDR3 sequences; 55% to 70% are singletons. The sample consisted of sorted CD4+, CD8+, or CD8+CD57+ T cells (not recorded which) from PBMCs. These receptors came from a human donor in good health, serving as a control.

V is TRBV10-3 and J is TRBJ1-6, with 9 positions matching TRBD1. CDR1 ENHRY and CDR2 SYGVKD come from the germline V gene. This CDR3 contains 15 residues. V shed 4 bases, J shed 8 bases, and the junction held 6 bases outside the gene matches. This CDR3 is CAISGGQGEYSPLHF. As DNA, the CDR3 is TGTGCCATCAGTGGGGGACAGGGAGAGTATTCACCCCTCCACTTT.

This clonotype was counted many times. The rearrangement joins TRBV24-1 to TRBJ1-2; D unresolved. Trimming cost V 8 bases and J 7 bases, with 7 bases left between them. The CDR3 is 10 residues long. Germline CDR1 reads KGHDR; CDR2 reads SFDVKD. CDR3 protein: CATILGGYTF. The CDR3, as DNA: TGTGCCACCATTTTGGGTGGCTACACCTTC.

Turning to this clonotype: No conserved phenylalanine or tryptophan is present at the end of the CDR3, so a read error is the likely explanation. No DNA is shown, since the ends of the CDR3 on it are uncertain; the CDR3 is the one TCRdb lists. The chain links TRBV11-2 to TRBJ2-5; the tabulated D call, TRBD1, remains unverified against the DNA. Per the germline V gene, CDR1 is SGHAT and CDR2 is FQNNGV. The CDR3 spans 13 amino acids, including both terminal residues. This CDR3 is CASSARSEDNSYL.

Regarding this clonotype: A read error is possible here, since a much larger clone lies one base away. The CDR3 coding sequence is TGTGCCAGCAGCTTGCGGGACTTTCTTAGCTATGGCTACACCTTC. Protein: CASSLRDFLSYGYTF. The rearrangement uses TRBV9 and TRBJ1-2, with D possibly being TRBD1 (5 bases). Looked up from germline, CDR1 is SGDLS and CDR2 is YYNGEE. V was clipped by 4 bases and J by 4 bases, with 17 bases between them. There are 15 residues in the CDR3.

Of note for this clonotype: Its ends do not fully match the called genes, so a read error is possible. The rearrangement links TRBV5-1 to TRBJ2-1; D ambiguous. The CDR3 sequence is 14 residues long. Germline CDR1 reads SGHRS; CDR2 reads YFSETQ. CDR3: CASSPSHGLREQFF. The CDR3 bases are TGTGCCAGCAGCCCGAGCCACGGCCTGAGGGAGCAGTTCTTC.

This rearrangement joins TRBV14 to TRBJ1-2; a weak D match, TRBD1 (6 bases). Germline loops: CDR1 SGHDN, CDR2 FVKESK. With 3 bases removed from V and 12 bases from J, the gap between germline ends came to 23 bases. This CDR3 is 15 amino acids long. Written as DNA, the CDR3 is TGTGCCAGCAGCCAGTACAGGGACGCCTCCTCTGGAAACACCTTC. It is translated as CASSQYRDASSGNTF. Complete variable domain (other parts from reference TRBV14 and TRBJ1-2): EAGVTQFPSHSVIEKGQTVTLRCDPISGHDNLYWYRRVMGKEIKFLLHFVKESKQDESGMPNNRFLAERTGGTYSTLKVQPAELEDSGVYFCASSQYRDASSGNTFGSGTRLTVV.

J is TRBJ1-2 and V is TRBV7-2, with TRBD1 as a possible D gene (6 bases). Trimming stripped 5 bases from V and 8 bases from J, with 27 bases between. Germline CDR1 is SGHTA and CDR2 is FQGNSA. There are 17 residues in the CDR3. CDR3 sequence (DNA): TGTGCCAGCAGCACTGGGCTAGCGGGGGCGGCAGATTCGGGCTACACCTTC. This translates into CASSTGLAGAADSGYTF.

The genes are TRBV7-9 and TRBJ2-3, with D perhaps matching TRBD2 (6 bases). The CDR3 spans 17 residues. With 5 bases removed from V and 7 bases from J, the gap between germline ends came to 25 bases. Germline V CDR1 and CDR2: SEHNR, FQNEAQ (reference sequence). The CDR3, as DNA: TGTGCCAGCAGCAGAGCCCCAAGCGGGCACCTACGTCATACGCAGTATTTT. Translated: CASSRAPSGHLRHTQYF.

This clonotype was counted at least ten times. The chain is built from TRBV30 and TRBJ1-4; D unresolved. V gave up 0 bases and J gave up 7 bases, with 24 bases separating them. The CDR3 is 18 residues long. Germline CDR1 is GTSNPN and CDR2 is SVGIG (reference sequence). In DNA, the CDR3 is TGTGCCTGGAGTGTAGACCTCAGCCTTGGCGTTGGGATTGAAAAACTGTTTTTT. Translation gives CAWSVDLSLGVGIEKLFF.

CDR3 sequence: CASSQTLAGSYTF. For the CDR3, the DNA is TGTGCCAGCAGCCAGACACTGGCCGGTAGCTACACCTTC. This chain uses TRBV7-9 with TRBJ1-2; no reliable D call. Germline lookup yields CDR1 SEHNR and CDR2 FQNEAQ (reference sequence). The V end lost 5 bases, the J end lost 9 bases, and 16 bases lay between the germline ends. The length of the CDR3 is 13 residues.

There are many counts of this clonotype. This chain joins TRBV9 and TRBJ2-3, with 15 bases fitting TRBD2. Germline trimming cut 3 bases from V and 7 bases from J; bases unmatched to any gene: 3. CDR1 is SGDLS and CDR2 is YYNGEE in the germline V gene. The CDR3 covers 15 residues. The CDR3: CASSEGLAGGYTQYF. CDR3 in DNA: TGTGCCAGCAGCGAGGGACTAGCGGGGGGATATACGCAGTATTTT.

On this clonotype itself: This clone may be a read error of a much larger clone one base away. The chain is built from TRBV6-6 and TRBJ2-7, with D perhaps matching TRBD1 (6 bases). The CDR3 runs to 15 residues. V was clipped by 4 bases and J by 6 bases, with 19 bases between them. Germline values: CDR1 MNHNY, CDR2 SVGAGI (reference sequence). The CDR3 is CASSSSLQGMREQYF. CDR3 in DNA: TGTGCCAGCAGTTCCAGTCTACAGGGTATGCGCGAGCAGTACTTC.

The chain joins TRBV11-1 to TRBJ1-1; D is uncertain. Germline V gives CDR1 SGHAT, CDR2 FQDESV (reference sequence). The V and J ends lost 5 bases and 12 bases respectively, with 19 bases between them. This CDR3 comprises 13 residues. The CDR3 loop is CASSTEGREGSFF. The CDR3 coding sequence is TGTGCCAGCAGCACAGAAGGACGTGAGGGATCTTTCTTT.

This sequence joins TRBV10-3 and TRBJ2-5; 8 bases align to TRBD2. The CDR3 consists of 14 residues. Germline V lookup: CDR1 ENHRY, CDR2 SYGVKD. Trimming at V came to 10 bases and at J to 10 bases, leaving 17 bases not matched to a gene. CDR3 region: CASSPNRGGDDQYF. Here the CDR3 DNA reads TGTGCCAGCAGCCCCAATCGGGGGGGTGATGACCAGTACTTC.

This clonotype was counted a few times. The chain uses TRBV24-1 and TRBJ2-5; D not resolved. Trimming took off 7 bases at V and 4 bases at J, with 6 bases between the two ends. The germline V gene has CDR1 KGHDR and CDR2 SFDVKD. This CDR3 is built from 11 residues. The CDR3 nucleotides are TGTGCCACCAGAGCAGGAGAGACCCAGTACTTC. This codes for CATRAGETQYF.

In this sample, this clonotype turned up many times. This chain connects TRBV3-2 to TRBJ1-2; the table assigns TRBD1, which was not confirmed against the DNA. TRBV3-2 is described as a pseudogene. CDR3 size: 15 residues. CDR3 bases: TGTGCCAGCAGCACGTCCCATCAGAGGATCTATGGCTACACCTTC. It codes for CASSTSHQRIYGYTF.

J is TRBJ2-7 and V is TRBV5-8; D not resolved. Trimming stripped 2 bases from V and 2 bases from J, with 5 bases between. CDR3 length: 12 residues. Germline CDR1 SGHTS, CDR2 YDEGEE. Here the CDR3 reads CASSFPPYEQYF. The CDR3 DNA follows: TGTGCCAGCAGCTTCCCCCCCTACGAGCAGTACTTC.

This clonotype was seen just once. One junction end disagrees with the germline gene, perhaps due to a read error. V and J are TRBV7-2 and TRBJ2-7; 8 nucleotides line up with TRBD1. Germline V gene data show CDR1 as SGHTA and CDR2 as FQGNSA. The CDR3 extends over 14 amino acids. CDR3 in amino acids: CASSLSGTGFYEQF. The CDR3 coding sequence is TGTGCCAGCAGCTTATCCGGGACAGGCTTCTACGAGCAGTTC.

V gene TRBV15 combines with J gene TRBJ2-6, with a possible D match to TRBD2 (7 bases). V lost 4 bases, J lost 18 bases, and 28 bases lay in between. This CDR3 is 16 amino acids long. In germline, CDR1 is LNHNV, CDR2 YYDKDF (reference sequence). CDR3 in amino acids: CATSIVILAGANEQTF. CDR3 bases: TGTGCCACCAGCATAGTTATCCTCGCGGGGGCCAACGAGCAGACTTTC.

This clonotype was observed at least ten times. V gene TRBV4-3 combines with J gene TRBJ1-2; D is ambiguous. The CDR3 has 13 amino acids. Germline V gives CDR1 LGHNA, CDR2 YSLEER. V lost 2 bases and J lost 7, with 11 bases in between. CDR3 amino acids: CASSQREAGGYTF. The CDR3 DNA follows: TGCGCCAGCAGCCAACGGGAGGCGGGTGGCTACACCTTC.

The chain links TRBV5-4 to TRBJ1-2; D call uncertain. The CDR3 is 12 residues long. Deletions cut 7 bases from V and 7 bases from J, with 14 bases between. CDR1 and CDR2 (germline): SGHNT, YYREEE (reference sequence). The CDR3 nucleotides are TGTGCCAGCGGGCAGGCGCGCGGTGGCTACACCTTC. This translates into CASGQARGGYTF.

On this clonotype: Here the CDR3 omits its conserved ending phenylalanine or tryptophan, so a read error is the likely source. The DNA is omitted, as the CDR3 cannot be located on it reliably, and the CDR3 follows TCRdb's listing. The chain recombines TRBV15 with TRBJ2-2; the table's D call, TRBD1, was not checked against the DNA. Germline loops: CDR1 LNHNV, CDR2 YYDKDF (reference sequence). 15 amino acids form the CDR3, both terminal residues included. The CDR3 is CATTTQGSGHGEMCP.

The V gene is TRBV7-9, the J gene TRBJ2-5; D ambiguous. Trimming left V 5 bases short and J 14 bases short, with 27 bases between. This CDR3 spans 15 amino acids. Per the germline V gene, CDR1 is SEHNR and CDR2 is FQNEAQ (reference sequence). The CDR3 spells CASSHAKGRNSPLYF. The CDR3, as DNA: TGTGCCAGCAGCCATGCCAAAGGACGTAATTCACCCCTCTACTTC.

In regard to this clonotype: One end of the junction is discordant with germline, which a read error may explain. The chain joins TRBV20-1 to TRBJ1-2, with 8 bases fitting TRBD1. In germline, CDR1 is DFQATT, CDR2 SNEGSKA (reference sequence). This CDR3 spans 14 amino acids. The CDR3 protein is CSAGEPRTGNGYTF. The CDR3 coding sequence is TGCAGTGCTGGAGAACCAAGGACAGGGAATGGCTACACCTTC.

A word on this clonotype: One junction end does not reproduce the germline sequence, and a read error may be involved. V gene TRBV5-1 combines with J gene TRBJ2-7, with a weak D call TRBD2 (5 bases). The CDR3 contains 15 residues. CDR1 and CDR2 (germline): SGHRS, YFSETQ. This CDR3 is CASSRITGNSYEQYF. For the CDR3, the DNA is TGTGCCAGTAGCCGCATAACGGGGAACTCCTACGAGCAGTACTTC.